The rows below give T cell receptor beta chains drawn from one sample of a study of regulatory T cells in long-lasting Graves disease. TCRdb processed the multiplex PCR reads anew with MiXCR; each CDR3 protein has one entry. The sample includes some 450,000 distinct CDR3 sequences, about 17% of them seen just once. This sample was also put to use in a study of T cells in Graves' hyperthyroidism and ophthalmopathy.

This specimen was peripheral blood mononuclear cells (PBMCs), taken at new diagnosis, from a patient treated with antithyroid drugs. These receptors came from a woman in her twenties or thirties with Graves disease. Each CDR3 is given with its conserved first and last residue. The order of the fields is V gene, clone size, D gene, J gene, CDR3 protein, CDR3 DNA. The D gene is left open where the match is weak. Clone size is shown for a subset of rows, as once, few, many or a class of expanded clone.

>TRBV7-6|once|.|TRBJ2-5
CASREIQVETQYF
TGTGCCAGCCGGGAGATACAGGTGGAGACCCAGTACTTC
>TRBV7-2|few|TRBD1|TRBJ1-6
CASSFSGTGKSSPLHF
TGTGCCAGCAGCTTCTCCGGGACAGGGAAGTCGTCACCCCTCCACTTT
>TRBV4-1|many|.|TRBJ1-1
CASSQRRGPNTEAFF
TGCGCCAGCAGCCAACGGCGAGGGCCCAACACTGAAGCTTTCTTT
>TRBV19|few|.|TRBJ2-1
CASSTWSPIYNEQFF
TGTGCCAGTAGTACCTGGAGCCCCATTTACAATGAGCAGTTCTTC
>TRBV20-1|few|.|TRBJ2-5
CSARGEQRGEETQYF
TGCAGTGCCCGAGGGGAGCAGCGTGGTGAAGAGACCCAGTACTTC
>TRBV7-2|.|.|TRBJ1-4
CASSLREVGATNEKLFF
TGTGCCAGCAGCTTAAGAGAGGTCGGAGCAACTAATGAAAAACTGTTTTTT
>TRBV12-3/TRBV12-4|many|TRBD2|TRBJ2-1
CASSLALKGAGGYNEQFF
TGTGCCAGCAGTTTAGCGCTAAAAGGAGCGGGGGGATACAATGAGCAGTTCTTC
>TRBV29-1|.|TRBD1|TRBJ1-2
CSVDLGQGVGYTF
TGCAGCGTTGACCTGGGACAGGGGGTTGGCTACACCTTC
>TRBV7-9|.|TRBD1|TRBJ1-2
CASKGAGELYGYTF
TGTGCCAGCAAGGGGGCGGGCGAACTCTATGGCTACACCTTC
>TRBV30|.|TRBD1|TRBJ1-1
CAWRPGTGWEAFF
TGTGCCTGGAGACCCGGGACAGGGTGGGAAGCTTTCTTT
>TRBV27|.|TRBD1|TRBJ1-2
CASSLDRGQPAYGYTF
TGTGCCAGCAGTTTAGACAGGGGACAGCCCGCGTATGGCTACACCTTC
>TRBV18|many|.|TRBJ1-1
CASSSTAGSMNTEAFF
TGTGCCAGCTCATCGACGGCGGGGTCCATGAACACTGAAGCTTTCTTT
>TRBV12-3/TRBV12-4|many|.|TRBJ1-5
CASSFAFGFNQPQHF
TGTGCCAGCAGTTTTGCGTTCGGATTCAATCAGCCCCAGCATTTT
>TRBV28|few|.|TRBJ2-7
CASSLNNYEQYF
TGTGCCAGCAGTTTAAACAACTACGAGCAGTACTTC
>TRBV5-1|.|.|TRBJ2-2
CASSSSGANTGELFF
TGCGCCAGCAGCTCAAGCGGAGCGAACACCGGGGAGCTGTTTTTT
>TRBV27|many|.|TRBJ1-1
CASSFTAATEAFF
TGTGCCAGCAGTTTTACCGCGGCCACTGAAGCTTTCTTT
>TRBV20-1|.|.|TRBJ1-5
CSARETRTDNQPQHF
TGCAGTGCTAGAGAGACCCGGACAGACAATCAGCCCCAGCATTTT
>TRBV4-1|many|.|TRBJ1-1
CASSQDRGLNTEAFF
TGCGCCAGCAGCCAAGATCGGGGCCTGAACACTGAAGCTTTCTTT
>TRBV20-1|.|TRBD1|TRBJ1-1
CSAMGQGVTEAFF
TGCAGTGCTATGGGACAGGGGGTCACTGAAGCTTTCTTT
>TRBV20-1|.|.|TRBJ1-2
CRGGGRGYGYTF
TGCAGGGGGGGGGGTCGTGGGTATGGCTACACCTTC
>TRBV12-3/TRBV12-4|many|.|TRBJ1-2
CASSPLTDGYTF
TGTGCCAGCAGTCCGTTGACAGATGGCTACACCTTC
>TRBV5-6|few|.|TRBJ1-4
CASSSGGEGKLFF
TGTGCCAGCAGCTCCGGCGGGGAAGGGAAACTGTTTTTT
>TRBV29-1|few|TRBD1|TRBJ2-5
CSIYRGQETQYF
TGCAGCATATACAGGGGGCAAGAGACCCAGTACTTC
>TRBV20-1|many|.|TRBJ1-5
CSARSPRSGLNQPQHF
TGCAGTGCTAGATCTCCACGTTCGGGGCTAAATCAGCCCCAGCATTTT
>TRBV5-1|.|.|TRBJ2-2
CASSLGSGGAGTGELFF
TGCGCCAGCAGCTTGGGTAGCGGCGGAGCCGGTACCGGGGAGCTGTTTTTT
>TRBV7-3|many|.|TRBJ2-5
CASSPNVAETQYF
TGTGCCAGCAGCCCCAACGTTGCCGAGACCCAGTACTTC
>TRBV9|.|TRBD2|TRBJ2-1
CASSVDAAGEEEQFF
TGTGCCAGCAGCGTAGATGCAGCGGGAGAGGAAGAGCAGTTCTTC
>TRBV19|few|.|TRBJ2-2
CASTPPGQNTGELFF
TGTGCCAGCACACCCCCGGGACAGAACACCGGGGAGCTGTTTTTT
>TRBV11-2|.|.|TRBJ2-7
CASSLIRDTLYEQYF
TGTGCCAGCAGCTTAATACGGGACACCCTCTACGAGCAGTACTTC
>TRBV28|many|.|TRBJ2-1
CASSLSGTRRNEQFF
TGTGCCAGCAGTTTATCGGGGACTCGGCGCAATGAGCAGTTCTTC
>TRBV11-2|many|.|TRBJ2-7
CASSRYDRSYEQYF
TGTGCCAGCAGCCGATATGACAGATCCTACGAGCAGTACTTC
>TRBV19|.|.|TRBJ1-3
CASNPTERGNTIYF
TGTGCCAGTAACCCGACAGAGAGAGGAAACACCATATATTTT
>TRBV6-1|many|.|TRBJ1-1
CASSHGPMNTEAFF
TGTGCCAGCAGTCATGGCCCTATGAACACTGAAGCTTTCTTT
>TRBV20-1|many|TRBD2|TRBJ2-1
CSARVGLAGGSSYNEQFF
TGCAGTGCTAGAGTAGGACTAGCGGGAGGGAGCTCCTACAATGAGCAGTTCTTC
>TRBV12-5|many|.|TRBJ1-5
CASGLGEGQPQHF
TGTGCTAGTGGTTTGGGTGAAGGTCAGCCCCAGCATTTT
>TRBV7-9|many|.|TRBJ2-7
CASSFAADSYEQYF
TGTGCCAGCAGCTTCGCCGCGGACTCCTACGAGCAGTACTTC
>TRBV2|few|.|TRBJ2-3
CASMTLIIDTQYF
TGTGCCAGCATGACTCTGATCATAGATACGCAGTATTTT
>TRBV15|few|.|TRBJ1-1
CATSIFRGMNTEAFF
TGTGCCACCAGCATCTTCCGGGGGATGAACACTGAAGCTTTCTTT
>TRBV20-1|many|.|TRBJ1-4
CSASTGQTNEKLFF
TGCAGTGCTTCAACTGGACAGACGAATGAAAAACTGTTTTTT
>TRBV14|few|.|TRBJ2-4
CASSQRGSNIQYF
TGTGCCAGCAGCCAAAGGGGCTCAAACATTCAGTACTTC
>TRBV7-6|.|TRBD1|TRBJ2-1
CASSSRGQGGPNEQFF
TGTGCCAGCAGCTCTAGGGGACAGGGAGGGCCCAATGAGCAGTTCTTC
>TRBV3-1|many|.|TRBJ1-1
CASSYEGVNTEAFF
TGTGCCAGCAGTTACGAGGGTGTGAACACTGAAGCTTTCTTT
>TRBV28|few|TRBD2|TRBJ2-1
CASRSGLAGNEQFF
TGTGCCAGCAGATCCGGACTAGCGGGTAATGAGCAGTTCTTC
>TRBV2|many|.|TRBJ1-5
CAKGGTRLDQPQHF
TGTGCCAAAGGGGGGACAAGGCTGGATCAGCCCCAGCATTTT
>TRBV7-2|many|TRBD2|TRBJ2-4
CASSGPGLAGGPYYF
TGTGCCAGCAGCGGTCCGGGACTAGCGGGAGGGCCTTATTACTTC